This T cell receptor (beta chain) was recorded in a study of blood T cell repertoires in COVID-19. Study context: The cDNA or gDNA used as material had been derived from T cells, B-cell-depleted T cells, or PBMCs.

Participants' reported clinical history set cohort assignment. In the study's own analysis: Amplifying reference gene primers gave estimates of nucleated cell counts. Clones were read by immunoSEQ multiplex PCR, and TCRdb kept only the in-frame ones, dropping some. The D gene and trimming were derived from the DNA, and the V and J assignments and clone size from that table. The sample has about 240,000 clones, about 86% seen once. With respect to this clone: The junction departs from germline at one end; a sequencing error may be responsible.

The CDR3 has 17 amino acids. From germline, CDR1 is SSHAT and CDR2 FNYEAQ (reference sequence). Sequenced material: PBMCs or T cells enriched from blood (not recorded which). This receptor was identified in a woman aged 40 to 50 with acute COVID-19. The chain employs TRBV7-7 and TRBJ1-1, with D uncertain. The CDR3 sequence is CASSPLVPGKMNTEAFF. CDR3 sequence (DNA): TGTGCTAGCAGCCCCTTGGTCCCGGGGAAAATGAACACTGAAGCTTTCTTT.